This T cell receptor beta chain was recovered during a study of beta chain features in type 1 diabetes. Turning to the study itself: All samples yielded about 100 million examined sorted cells. Overall study results and limits: Junctions at VDJ sites from type 1 diabetes patients had fewer insertions and more deletions.

Sorting with CD45RO/CCR7/CD25/CD127/CD95/CD27 yielded naive, central memory, regulatory and stem-like memory CD4+ cells. This clone showed up just a few times. Its antigen is still unknown. The investigators reverse transcribed all of the isolated RNA, so they sequenced expressed TCRB transcripts. TCRdb's table, derived via immunoSEQ multiplex PCR, lists solely in-frame clones and lacks some. The sample lists roughly 370,000 clones; about 14% were seen once. This TCR was recovered from a man aged 25-45 years in good health. Sequences were obtained from naive CD4+ T cells from blood.

The CDR3 spells CASSTTGTGIHEQYV. The CDR3 bases are TGTGCCAGCAGTACCACCGGGACAGGGATCCACGAGCAGTACGTC. The V gene is TRBV28, the J gene TRBJ2-7, with 9 bases lining up with TRBD1. CDR1 and CDR2 from the germline V gene are MDHEN and SYDVKM. V shed 5 bases, J shed 5 bases, and the junction held 10 bases outside the gene matches. The CDR3 is 15 residues long.